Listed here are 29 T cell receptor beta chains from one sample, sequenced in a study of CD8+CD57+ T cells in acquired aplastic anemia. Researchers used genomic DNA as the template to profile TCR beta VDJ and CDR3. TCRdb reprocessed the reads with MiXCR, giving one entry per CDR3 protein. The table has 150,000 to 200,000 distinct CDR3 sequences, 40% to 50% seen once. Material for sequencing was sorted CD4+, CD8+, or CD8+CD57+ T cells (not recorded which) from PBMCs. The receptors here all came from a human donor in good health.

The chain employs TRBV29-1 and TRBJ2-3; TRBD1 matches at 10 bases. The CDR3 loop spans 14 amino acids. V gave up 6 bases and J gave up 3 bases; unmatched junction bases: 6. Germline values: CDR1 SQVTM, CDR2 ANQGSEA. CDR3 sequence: CSVRGQGLTDTQYF. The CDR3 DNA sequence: TGCAGCGTGAGGGGACAGGGGTTAACAGATACGCAGTATTTT.

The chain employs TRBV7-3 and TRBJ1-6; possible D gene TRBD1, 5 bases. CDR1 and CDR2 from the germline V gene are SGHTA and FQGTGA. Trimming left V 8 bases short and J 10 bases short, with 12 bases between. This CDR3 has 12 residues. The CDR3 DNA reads TGTGCCAGCTCAAGGGACCTCTCACCCCTCCACTTT. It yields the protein CASSRDLSPLHF. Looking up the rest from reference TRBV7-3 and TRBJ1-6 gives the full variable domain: GAGVSQTPSNKVTEKGKYVELRCDPISGHTALYWYRQSLGQGPEFLIYFQGTGAADDSGLPNDRFFAVRPEGSVSTLKIQRTERGDSAVYLCASSRDLSPLHFGNGTRLTVT.

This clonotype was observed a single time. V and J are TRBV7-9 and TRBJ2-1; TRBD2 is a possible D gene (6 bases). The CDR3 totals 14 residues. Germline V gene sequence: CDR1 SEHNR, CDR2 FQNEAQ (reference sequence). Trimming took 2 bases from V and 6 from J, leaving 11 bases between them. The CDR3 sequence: CASSLWASANEQFF. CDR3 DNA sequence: TGTGCCAGCAGCTTATGGGCTAGCGCCAATGAGCAGTTCTTC.

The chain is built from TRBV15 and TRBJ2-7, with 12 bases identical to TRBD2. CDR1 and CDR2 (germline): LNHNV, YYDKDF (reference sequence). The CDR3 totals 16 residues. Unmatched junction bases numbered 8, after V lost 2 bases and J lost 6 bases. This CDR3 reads CATSRLTSGRTGEQYF. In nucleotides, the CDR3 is TGTGCCACCAGCAGACTGACTAGCGGGAGAACGGGCGAGCAGTACTTC.

The CDR3 is CASSYVAASYNEQFF. For the CDR3, the DNA is TGTGCCAGCAGTTACGTGGCAGCCTCCTACAATGAGCAGTTCTTC. This rearrangement joins TRBV6-5 to TRBJ2-1; D gene unclear. V lost 2 bases and J lost 0, with 8 bases in between. Germline CDR1 MNHEY, CDR2 SVGAGI. The CDR3 runs 15 residues.

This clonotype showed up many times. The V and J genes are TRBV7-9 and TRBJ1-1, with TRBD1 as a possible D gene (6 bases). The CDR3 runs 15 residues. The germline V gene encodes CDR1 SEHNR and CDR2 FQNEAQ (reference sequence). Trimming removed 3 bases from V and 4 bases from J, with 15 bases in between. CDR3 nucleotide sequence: TGTGCCAGCAGCTTTGGTTGGGGGCTGAGCACTGAAGCTTTCTTT. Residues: CASSFGWGLSTEAFF. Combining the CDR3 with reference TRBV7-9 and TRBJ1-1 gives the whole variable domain DTGVSQNPRHKITKRGQNVTFRCDPISEHNRLYWYRQTLGQGPEFLTYFQNEAQLEKSRLLSDRFSAERPKGSFSTLEIQRTEQGDSAMYLCASSFGWGLSTEAFFGQGTRLTVV.

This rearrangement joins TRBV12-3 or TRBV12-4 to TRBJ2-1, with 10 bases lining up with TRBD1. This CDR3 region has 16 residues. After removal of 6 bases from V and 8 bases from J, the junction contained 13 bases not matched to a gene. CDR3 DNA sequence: TGTGCCAGCAGCCGTACCGACAGGGGGCGCGGGGATGAGCAGTTCTTC. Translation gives CASSRTDRGRGDEQFF.

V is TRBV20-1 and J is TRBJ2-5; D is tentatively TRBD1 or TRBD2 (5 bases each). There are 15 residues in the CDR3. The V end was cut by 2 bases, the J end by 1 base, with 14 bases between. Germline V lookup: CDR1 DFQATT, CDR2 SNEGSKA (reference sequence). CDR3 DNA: TGCAGTGCTAGATCTCCGGGACCCCCCCAAGAGACCCAGTACTTC. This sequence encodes CSARSPGPPQETQYF.

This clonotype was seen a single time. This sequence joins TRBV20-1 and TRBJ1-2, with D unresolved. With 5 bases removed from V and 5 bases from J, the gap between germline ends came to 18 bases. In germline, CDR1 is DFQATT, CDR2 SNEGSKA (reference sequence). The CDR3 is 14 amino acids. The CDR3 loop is CSAGGLQVRYGYTF. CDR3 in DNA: TGCAGTGCTGGAGGCTTACAAGTACGGTATGGCTACACCTTC.

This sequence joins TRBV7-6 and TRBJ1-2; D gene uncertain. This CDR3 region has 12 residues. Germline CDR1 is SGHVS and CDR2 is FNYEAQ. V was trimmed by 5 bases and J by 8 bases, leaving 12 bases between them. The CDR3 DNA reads TGTGCCAGCAGCCAATCCGGATTAGGCTACACCTTC. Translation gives CASSQSGLGYTF.

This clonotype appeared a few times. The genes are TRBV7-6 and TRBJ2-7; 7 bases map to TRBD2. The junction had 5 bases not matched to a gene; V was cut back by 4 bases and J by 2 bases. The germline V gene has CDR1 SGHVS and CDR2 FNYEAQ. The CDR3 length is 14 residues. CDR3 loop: CASSSQAGAYEQYF. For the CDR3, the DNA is TGTGCCAGCAGCTCCCAGGCGGGGGCCTACGAGCAGTACTTC. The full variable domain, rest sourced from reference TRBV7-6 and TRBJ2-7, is GAGVSQSPRYKVTKRGQDVALRCDPISGHVSLYWYRQALGQGPEFLTYFNYEAQQDKSGLPNDRFSAERPEGSISTLTIQRTEQRDSAMYRCASSSQAGAYEQYFGPGTRLTVT.

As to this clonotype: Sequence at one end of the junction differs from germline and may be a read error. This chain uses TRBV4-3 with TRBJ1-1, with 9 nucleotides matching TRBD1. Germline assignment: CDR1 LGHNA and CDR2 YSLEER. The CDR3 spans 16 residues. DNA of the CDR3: TGCGCCAGCAGCGAAGAACCCGGGACAGGGCGGTCTGAAGCTTTCTTT. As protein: CASSEEPGTGRSEAFF.

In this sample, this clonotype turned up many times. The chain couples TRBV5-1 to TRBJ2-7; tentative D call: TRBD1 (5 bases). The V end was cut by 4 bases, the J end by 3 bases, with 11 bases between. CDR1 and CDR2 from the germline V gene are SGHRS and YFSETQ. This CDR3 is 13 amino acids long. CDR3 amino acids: CASSRDQGYEQYF. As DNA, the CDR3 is TGCGCCAGCAGCCGTGACCAGGGCTACGAGCAGTACTTC.

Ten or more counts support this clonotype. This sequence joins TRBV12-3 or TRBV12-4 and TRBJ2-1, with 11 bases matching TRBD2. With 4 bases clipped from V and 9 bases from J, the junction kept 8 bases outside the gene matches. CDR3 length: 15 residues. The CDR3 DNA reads TGTGCCAGCAGTTCTCGGCCTAGCGGGAGGAGTGAGCAGTTCTTC. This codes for CASSSRPSGRSEQFF.

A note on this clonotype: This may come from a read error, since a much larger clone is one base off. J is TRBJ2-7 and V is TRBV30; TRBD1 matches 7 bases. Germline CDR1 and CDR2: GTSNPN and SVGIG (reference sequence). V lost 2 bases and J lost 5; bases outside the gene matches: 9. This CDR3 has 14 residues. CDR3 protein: CAWSQGGDSHEQYF. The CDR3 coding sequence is TGTGCCTGGAGTCAAGGGGGCGATAGCCACGAGCAGTACTTC. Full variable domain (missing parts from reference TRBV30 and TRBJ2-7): SQTIHQWPATLVQPVGSPLSLECTVEGTSNPNLYWYRQAAGRGLQLLFYSVGIGQISSEVPQNLSASRPQDRQFILSSKKLLLSDSGFYLCAWSQGGDSHEQYFGPGTRLTVT.

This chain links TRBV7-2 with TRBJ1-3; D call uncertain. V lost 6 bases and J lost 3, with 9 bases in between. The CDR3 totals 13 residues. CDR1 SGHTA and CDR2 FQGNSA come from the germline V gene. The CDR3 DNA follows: TGTGCCAGCAGTTCTGCAGGTGGAAACACCATATATTTT. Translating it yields CASSSAGGNTIYF.

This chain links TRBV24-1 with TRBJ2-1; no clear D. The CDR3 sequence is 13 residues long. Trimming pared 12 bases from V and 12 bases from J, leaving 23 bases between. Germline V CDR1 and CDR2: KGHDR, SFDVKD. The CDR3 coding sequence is TGTGCCGCTAGTGATTTGTATAGGGAAGGGCAGTTCTTC. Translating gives CAASDLYREGQFF.

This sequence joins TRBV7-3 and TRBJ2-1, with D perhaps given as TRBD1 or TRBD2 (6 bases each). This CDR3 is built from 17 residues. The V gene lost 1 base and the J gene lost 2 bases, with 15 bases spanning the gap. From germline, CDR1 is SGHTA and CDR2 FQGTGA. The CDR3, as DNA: TGTGCCAGCAGCTTAAGTGGGGGCGGGACAACCTACAATGAGCAGTTCTTC. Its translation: CASSLSGGGTTYNEQFF.

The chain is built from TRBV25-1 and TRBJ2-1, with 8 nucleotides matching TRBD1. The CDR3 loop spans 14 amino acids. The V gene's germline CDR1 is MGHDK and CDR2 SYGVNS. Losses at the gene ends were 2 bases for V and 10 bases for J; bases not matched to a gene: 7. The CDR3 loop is CASSEQQGGREQFF. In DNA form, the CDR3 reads TGTGCCAGCAGTGAACAACAGGGGGGAAGGGAGCAGTTCTTC.

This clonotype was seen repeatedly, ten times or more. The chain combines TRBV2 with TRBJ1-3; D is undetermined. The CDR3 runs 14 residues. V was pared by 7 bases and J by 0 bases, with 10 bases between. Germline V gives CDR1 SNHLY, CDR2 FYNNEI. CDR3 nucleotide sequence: TGTGCCAGCATTCCGCTCTCCTCTGGAAACACCATATATTTT. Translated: CASIPLSSGNTIYF.

The CDR3 is CSVDLTGANVLTF. CDR3 nucleotides: TGCAGCGTTGATCTCACTGGGGCCAACGTCCTGACTTTC. The J gene is TRBJ2-6, the V gene TRBV29-1; D gene unclear. Germline V gene sequence: CDR1 SQVTM, CDR2 ANQGSEA. The CDR3 contains 13 residues. V shed 3 bases and J shed 2 bases, with 5 bases lying between them. Based on the CDR3 plus reference TRBV29-1 and TRBJ2-6, the full variable domain is SAVISQKPSRDICQRGTSLTIQCQVDSQVTMMFWYRQQPGQSLTLIATANQGSEATYESGFVIDKFPISRPNLTFSTLTVSNMSPEDSSIYLCSVDLTGANVLTFGAGSRLTVL.

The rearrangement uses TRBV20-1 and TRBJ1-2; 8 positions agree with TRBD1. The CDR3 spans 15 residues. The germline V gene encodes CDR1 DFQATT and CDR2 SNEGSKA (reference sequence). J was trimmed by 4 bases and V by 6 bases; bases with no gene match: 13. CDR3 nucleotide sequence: TGCAGTGCAGACGCCTCACGACAGGGGAGCTATGGCTACACCTTC. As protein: CSADASRQGSYGYTF.

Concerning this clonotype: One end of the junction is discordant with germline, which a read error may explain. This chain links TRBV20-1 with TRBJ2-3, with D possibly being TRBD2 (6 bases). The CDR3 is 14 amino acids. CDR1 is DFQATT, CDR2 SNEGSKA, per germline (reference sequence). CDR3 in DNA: TGCATTGCTAGCGATACAGGTCCCACAGATACGCAGTATTTT. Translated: CIASDTGPTDTQYF.

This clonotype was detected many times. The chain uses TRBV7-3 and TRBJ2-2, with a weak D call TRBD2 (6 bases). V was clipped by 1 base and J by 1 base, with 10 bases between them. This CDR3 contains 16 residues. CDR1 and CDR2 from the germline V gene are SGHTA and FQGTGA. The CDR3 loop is CASSLIPSENTGELFF. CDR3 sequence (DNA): TGTGCCAGCAGCTTAATCCCTAGCGAGAACACCGGGGAGCTGTTTTTT.

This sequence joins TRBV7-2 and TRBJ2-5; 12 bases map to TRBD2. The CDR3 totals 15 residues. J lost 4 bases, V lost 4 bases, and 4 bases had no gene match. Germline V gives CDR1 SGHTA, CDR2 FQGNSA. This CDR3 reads CASSSEGLAGETQYF. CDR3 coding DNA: TGTGCCAGCAGCTCCGAGGGACTAGCGGGAGAGACCCAGTACTTC.

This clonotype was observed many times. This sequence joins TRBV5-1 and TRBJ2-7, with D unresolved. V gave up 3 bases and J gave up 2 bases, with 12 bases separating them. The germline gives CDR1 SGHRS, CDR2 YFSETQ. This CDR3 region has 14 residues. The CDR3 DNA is TGCGCCAGCAGCTCCGGCACAGCCGCCTACGAGCAGTACTTC. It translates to CASSSGTAAYEQYF.

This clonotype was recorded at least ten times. Written as DNA, the CDR3 is TGTGCCTGGAGAGCCTTCAGGGATTTTCGCCTCCACTTT. This translates into CAWRAFRDFRLHF. J is TRBJ1-6 and V is TRBV30, with D tentatively TRBD1 (5 bases). This CDR3 has 13 residues. CDR1 is GTSNPN and CDR2 is SVGIG in the germline V gene (reference sequence). V lost 3 bases and J 15 bases, leaving 18 bases between the germline ends.

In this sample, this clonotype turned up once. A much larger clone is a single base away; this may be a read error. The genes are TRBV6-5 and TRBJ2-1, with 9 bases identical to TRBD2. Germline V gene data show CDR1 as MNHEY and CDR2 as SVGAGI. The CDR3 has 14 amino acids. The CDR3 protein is CAISYSYLAGEQFF. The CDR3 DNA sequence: TGTGCCATCAGTTACTCGTACCTAGCGGGAGAGCAGTTCTTC.

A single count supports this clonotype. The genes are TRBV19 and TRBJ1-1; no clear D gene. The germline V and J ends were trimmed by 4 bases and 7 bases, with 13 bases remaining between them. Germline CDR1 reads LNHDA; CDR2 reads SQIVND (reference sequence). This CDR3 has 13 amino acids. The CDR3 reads CASSTAQGVEAFF. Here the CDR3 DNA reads TGTGCCAGTAGTACCGCTCAAGGTGTTGAAGCTTTCTTT.